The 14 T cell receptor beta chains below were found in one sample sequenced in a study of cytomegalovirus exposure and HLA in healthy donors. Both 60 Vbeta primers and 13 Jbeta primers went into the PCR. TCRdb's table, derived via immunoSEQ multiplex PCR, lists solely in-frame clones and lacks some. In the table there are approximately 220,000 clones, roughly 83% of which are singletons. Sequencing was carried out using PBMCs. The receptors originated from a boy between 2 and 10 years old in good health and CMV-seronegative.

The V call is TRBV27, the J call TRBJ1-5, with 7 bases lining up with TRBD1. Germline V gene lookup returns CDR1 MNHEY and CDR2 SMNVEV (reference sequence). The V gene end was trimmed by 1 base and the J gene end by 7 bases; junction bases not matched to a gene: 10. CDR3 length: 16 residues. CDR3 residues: CASSLYWGAGGQPQHF. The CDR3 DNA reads TGTGCCAGCAGTTTATATTGGGGGGCAGGGGGACAGCCCCAGCATTTT.

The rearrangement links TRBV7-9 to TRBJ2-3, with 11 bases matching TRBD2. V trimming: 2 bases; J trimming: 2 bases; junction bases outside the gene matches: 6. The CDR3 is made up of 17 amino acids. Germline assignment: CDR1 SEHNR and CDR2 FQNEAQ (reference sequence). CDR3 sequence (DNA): TGTGCCAGCAGCTTATTCTCGACTAGCGGGAACACAGATACGCAGTATTTT. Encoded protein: CASSLFSTSGNTDTQYF.

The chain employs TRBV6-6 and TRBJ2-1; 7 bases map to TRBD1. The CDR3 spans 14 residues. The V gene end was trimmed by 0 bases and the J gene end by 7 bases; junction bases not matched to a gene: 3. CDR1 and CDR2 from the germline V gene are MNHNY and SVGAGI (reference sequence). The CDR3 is CASSYSGTVNEQFF. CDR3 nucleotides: TGTGCCAGCAGTTACTCAGGGACAGTTAATGAGCAGTTCTTC.

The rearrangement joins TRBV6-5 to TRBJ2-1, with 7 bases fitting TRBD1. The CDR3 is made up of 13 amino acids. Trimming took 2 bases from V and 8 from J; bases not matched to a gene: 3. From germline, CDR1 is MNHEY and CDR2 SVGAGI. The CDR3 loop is CASSYRQGDEQFF. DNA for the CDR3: TGTGCCAGCAGTTACAGGCAGGGGGATGAGCAGTTCTTC.

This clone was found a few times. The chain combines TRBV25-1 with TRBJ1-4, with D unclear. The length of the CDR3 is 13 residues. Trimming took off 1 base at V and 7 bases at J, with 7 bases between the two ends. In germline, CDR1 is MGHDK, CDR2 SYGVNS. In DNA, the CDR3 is TGTGCCAGCAGTGAATTGGGCATTGAAAAACTGTTTTTT. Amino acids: CASSELGIEKLFF.

CDR3 nucleotide sequence: TGCGCCAGCAGCGGCACCGGGACTCCTAATTCACCCCTCCACTTT. This translates into CASSGTGTPNSPLHF. The chain employs TRBV5-1 and TRBJ1-6; maybe TRBD1 (5 bases). Germline CDR1 reads SGHRS; CDR2 reads YFSETQ. This CDR3 has 15 residues. V lost 4 bases and J 6 bases, leaving 14 bases between the germline ends. The complete variable domain, with remaining parts taken from reference TRBV5-1 and TRBJ1-6, reads KAGVTQTPRYLIKTRGQQVTLSCSPISGHRSVSWYQQTPGQGLQFLFEYFSETQRNKGNFPGRFSGRQFSNSRSEMNVSTLELGDSALYLCASSGTGTPNSPLHFGNGTRLTVT.

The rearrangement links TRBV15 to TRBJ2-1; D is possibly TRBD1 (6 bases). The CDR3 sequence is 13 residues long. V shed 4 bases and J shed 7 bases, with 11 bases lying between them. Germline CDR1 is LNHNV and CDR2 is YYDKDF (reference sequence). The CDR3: CATSTDRWNEQFF. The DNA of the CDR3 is TGTGCCACCAGCACGGACAGATGGAATGAGCAGTTCTTC. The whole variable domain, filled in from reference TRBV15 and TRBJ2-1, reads DAMVIQNPRYQVTQFGKPVTLSCSQTLNHNVMYWYQQKSSQAPKLLFHYYDKDFNNEADTPDNFQSRRPNTSFCFLDIRSPGLGDTAMYLCATSTDRWNEQFFGPGTRLTVL.

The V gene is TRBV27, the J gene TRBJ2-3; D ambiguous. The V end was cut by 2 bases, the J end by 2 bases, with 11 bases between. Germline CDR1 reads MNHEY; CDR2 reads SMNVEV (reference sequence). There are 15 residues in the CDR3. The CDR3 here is CASSLIASYTDTQYF. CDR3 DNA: TGTGCCAGCAGTTTAATCGCAAGCTACACAGATACGCAGTATTTT.

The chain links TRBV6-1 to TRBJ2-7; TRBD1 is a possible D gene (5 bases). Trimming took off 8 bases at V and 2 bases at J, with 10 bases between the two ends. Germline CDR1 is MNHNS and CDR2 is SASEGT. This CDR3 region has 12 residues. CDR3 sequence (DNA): TGTGCCAGCGGGGCACCTACCTACGAGCAGTACTTC. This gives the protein CASGAPTYEQYF.

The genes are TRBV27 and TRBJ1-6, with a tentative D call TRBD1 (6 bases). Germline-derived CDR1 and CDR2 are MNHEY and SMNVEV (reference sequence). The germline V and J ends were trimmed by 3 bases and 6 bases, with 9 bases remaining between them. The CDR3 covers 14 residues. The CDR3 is CASSFRGGNSPLHF. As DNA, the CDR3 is TGTGCCAGCAGTTTTAGGGGGGGTAATTCACCCCTCCACTTT.

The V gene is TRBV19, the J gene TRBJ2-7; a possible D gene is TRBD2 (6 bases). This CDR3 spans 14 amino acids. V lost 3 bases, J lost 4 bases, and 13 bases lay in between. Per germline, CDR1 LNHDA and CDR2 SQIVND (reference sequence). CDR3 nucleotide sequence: TGTGCCAGTAGTATGAGTCAGGGAGGATACGAGCAGTACTTC. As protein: CASSMSQGGYEQYF.

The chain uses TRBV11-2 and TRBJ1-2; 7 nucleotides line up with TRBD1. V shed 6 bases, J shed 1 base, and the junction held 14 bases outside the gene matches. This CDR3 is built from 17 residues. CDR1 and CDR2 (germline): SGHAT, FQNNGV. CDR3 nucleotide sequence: TGTGCCAGCAGAAGGACACCGACGGACAGGTTTAACTATGGCTACACCTTC. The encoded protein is CASRRTPTDRFNYGYTF.

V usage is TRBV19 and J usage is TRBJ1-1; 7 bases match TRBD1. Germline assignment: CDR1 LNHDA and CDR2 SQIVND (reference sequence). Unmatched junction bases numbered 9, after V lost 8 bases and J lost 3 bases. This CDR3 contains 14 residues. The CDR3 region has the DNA TGTGCCAGTGCCTCTGGGACAGCTCACACTGAAGCTTTCTTT. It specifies CASASGTAHTEAFF.

CDR3 in amino acids: CAYRDSVEAFF. The CDR3 DNA is TGTGCCTACCGGGACAGTGTTGAAGCTTTCTTT. This chain links TRBV30 with TRBJ1-1; 7 bases are shared with TRBD1. The CDR3 covers 11 residues. V lost 7 bases and J lost 7; bases outside the gene matches: 6. The germline gives CDR1 GTSNPN, CDR2 SVGIG (reference sequence).